This entry describes one T cell receptor beta chain. Other DNA sequences in this specimen translate into the identical CDR3. The repertoire was sequenced with immunoSEQ multiplex PCR; TCRdb's copy has only in-frame clones and lacks some. The sample shows 150,000 to 200,000 clones, over 70% of them seen only once. This CDR3 has 12 amino acids. From germline, CDR1 is KGHSH and CDR2 LQKENI. The V gene lost 3 bases and the J gene lost 5 bases, with 8 bases spanning the gap. These data belong to a study of blood T cell repertoires in COVID-19. Sequencing was carried out using peripheral blood. This chain uses TRBV18 with TRBJ2-7; D remains unclear. This receptor was obtained from a man in his 60s with active or convalescent COVID-19. CDR3 in DNA: TGTGCCAGCTCACCGGGTGGAGACGAGCAGTACTTC. Its protein is CASSPGGDEQYF.